One and the same sample provided the 14 T cell receptor beta chains below, sequenced in a study of CD8+CD57+ T cells in acquired aplastic anemia. The study profiled TCR beta VDJ and CDR3 using genomic DNA as template. TCRdb itself ran the reads through MiXCR, one entry per CDR3 protein. Here the sample spans some 130,000 distinct CDR3 sequences, 48% being singletons. Material: sorted CD4+, CD8+, or CD8+CD57+ T cells (not recorded which) from PBMCs. These receptor sequences come from a human donor in good health, serving as a control.

The gene calls are TRBV7-8 and TRBJ2-7; 8 bases align to TRBD1. The CDR3 spans 15 residues. Per the germline V gene, CDR1 is SGHVS and CDR2 is FQNEAQ. V shed 5 bases and J 1 base; nucleotides not matched to a gene: 7. As DNA, the CDR3 is TGTGCCAGCAGCCCAGGGACAGGTTTATCCTACGAGCAGTACTTC. Its protein product is CASSPGTGLSYEQYF.

The chain combines TRBV10-3 with TRBJ2-1; 8 positions agree with TRBD2. V was pared by 8 bases and J by 2 bases, with 2 bases of the junction left unmatched. CDR1 and CDR2 from the germline V gene are ENHRY and SYGVKD. The CDR3 sequence is 13 residues long. The DNA for the CDR3 is TGTGCCATCGCGGGGGGTACCTACAATGAGCAGTTCTTC. This encodes CAIAGGTYNEQFF.

The CDR3 nucleotides read TGTGCCAGCAGCTTAGGACTAGCGGGAGGGCGACGGTACGAGCAGTACGTC. Its translation is CASSLGLAGGRRYEQYV. The J gene is TRBJ2-7, the V gene TRBV11-2; the match to TRBD2 covers 14 bases. The trim removed 1 base at V and 4 bases at J, leaving 6 bases unmatched. CDR1 SGHAT and CDR2 FQNNGV come from the germline V gene. The CDR3 consists of 17 residues.

The CDR3 protein is CASSGQGPGELFF. DNA for the CDR3: TGTGCCAGCAGTGGACAGGGACCCGGGGAGCTGTTTTTT. This chain joins TRBV25-1 and TRBJ2-2, with 7 bases that match TRBD1. Trimming cost V 4 bases and J 6 bases; bases outside gene matches: 2. The CDR3 loop spans 13 amino acids. Per germline, CDR1 MGHDK and CDR2 SYGVNS.

This rearrangement joins TRBV29-1 to TRBJ2-1; D might be TRBD1 (7 bases). The CDR3 has 13 residues. V gave up 7 bases and J gave up 13 bases, with 23 bases separating them. Germline V gene sequence: CDR1 SQVTM, CDR2 ANQGSEA. In nucleotides, the CDR3 is TGCAGCGCCCATGCCGTGGCAGGGGGGCGACAGTTCTTC. This gives the protein CSAHAVAGGRQFF.

The CDR3 DNA reads TGTGCCAGCAGACCCCAGACAGGGACAGATACGCAGTATTTT. As protein: CASRPQTGTDTQYF. V is TRBV6-2 or TRBV6-3 and J is TRBJ2-3; 7 nucleotides align to TRBD1. Germline V gene sequence: CDR1 MNHEY, CDR2 SVGEGT. The CDR3 loop spans 14 amino acids. The ends lost 6 bases at V and 3 bases at J; junction bases unmatched: 6.

This clonotype has a count of ten or more. The rearrangement uses TRBV10-2 and TRBJ2-2, with a weak D call TRBD1 (6 bases). Germline V gives CDR1 WSHSY, CDR2 SAAADI. The CDR3 length is 15 residues. V lost 5 bases and J lost 4, with 14 bases in between. The CDR3 nucleotides are TGCGCCAGCAGTAATACAGGGAGTTGCACCGGGGAGCTGTTTTTT. This gives the protein CASSNTGSCTGELFF.

About this clonotype itself: The junction departs from the called germline gene at one end, perhaps through a read error. The V call is TRBV24-1, the J call TRBJ2-7; TRBD1 matches 8 bases. The germline V gene has CDR1 KGHDR and CDR2 SFDVKD. The CDR3 contains 17 residues. CDR3 sequence: CAASDRPPGGPDYEQYF. CDR3 nucleotide sequence: TGTGCCGCCAGTGATCGTCCTCCAGGGGGCCCCGACTACGAGCAGTACTTC.

The V gene is TRBV10-3, the J gene TRBJ1-2; weak D call: TRBD1 (6 bases). Per the germline V gene, CDR1 is ENHRY and CDR2 is SYGVKD. CDR3 length: 12 amino acids. V lost 7 bases and J lost 8, with 14 bases in between. Written as DNA, the CDR3 is TGTGCCATCACCAGGGCAGGGGAAGGCTACACCTTC. Translation: CAITRAGEGYTF.

J is TRBJ2-7 and V is TRBV7-9; TRBD1 agrees at 7 bases. In germline, CDR1 is SEHNR, CDR2 FQNEAQ (reference sequence). The V and J ends lost 5 bases and 3 bases, in that order; junction bases with no gene match: 4. This CDR3 is 13 amino acids long. Here the CDR3 reads CASSPRQGYEQYV. As DNA, the CDR3 is TGTGCCAGCAGCCCTAGACAGGGCTACGAGCAGTACGTC.

This clonotype was found a few times. The chain carries TRBV15 and TRBJ2-7; D is perhaps TRBD1 (6 bases). Trimming shortened V by 8 bases and J by 1 base, and 15 bases separated the two germline ends. The CDR3 is 14 residues long. From germline, CDR1 is LNHNV and CDR2 YYDKDF (reference sequence). Here the CDR3 DNA reads TGTGCCACCGCCAGGGGCCCGCCTTCCTACGAGCAGTACTTC. It yields the protein CATARGPPSYEQYF.

The chain has TRBV19 and TRBJ1-6, with D possibly being TRBD1 (6 bases). CDR1 is LNHDA and CDR2 is SQIVND in the germline V gene (reference sequence). The CDR3 has 14 amino acids. V shed 7 bases and J shed 7 bases, with 14 bases lying between them. The CDR3 DNA follows: TGTGCCAGTACCCACACAGGGTTCAATTCACCCCTCCACTTT. Translating gives CASTHTGFNSPLHF.

In this sample, this clonotype turned up many times. The CDR3, as DNA: TGTGCCAGCAGCCAAGTTCCGGCGAACACTGAAGCTTTCTTT. Its protein product is CASSQVPANTEAFF. J is TRBJ1-1 and V is TRBV3-1; D is uncertain. The length of the CDR3 is 14 residues. Germline assignment: CDR1 LGHDT and CDR2 YNNKEL (reference sequence). Trimming shortened V by 1 base and J by 1 base, and 7 bases separated the two germline ends.

CDR3 protein: CASSVGGAWGYEQYF. Here the CDR3 DNA reads TGTGCCAGCAGTGTAGGGGGGGCCTGGGGCTACGAGCAGTACTTC. This chain uses TRBV6-1 with TRBJ2-7, with TRBD2 as a possible D gene (7 bases). The CDR3 spans 15 residues. In germline, CDR1 is MNHNS, CDR2 SASEGT. Trimming cost V 4 bases and J 3 bases, with 16 bases left between them.